The sequence of this T cell receptor beta chain was determined in a study of shared clonotypes between healthy human individuals (TCRdb year 2020). With regard to the full study: Two women and a few men aged 18 to 49 years were included in the cohort. For each donor, CD4 naive and CD4 memory were each given three plates, CD8 naive was given two plates, and CD8 memory was given one plate. Blood TCR repertoires of four to six healthy adults were deeply sequenced to estimate repertoire size and the extent of clonotype sharing between individuals. To increase sequencing depth and limit assay-specific biases, TCR repertoire library preparation and sequencing were carried out by different laboratories using diverse techniques. Per donor, leukapheresis produced somewhere between about 0.94 and 9.5 billion PBMCs. Here is what the overall study found, with its caveats: Incomplete sequencing was indicated by rarefaction of sorted-subset datasets, despite the large sequencing depth. Naive subsets generally had larger estimated clonotype richness than memory subsets did. Across a few donors, around 5.4% of naive CD4, roughly 3.3% of naive CD8, 2.3% of memory CD4, and about 0.44% of memory CD8 clonotypes were shared. Sampling was restricted to blood, and TCR repertoires in tissues likely differ from the TCR repertoires found in blood. Based on pairwise subsampling, the degree of clonotype sharing among donors was expected to be affected by sequencing depth. The small number of donors limited the genetic and exposure-history diversity represented. Compared with non-shared clonotypes, clonotypes shared by all four sorted-subset donors had higher generation probabilities.

Regarding this clone: There is no known antigen for this receptor. Within one base of it there is no much larger clone, and no base qualities were kept.

TCR CDR3 regions were amplified from genomic DNA by multiplex PCR using the deep immunoSEQ assay. Extracted genomic DNA from each cell subset was distributed evenly across all wells of several immunoSEQ 96-well plates, and each plate was treated as a replicate. For sorted subsets, approximately 200 ng of genomic DNA, equivalent to 25,000 to 35,000 T cell genomes, went into each replicate PCR. The purified libraries were quantified using a Qubit 3.0 fluorometer, sized with a Bioanalyzer 2100, and then quantified again using the KAPA Library Quantification kit. Every immunoSEQ 96-well plate was sequenced on a separate single-read 150-cycle Illumina NextSeq 550 flow cell. On the study's bioinformatics: Because only junctional sequences without quality scores were contained in the immunoSEQ output, filtering matching that applied to full-length reads could not be performed. Sequences were annotated with PyIR, a Python wrapper for IgBLAST v1.9, using IMGT germline references to assign V/J genes and CDR3. Reads were removed for weak V/J assignments (E-value above 1e-6), missing CDR3, stop codons, out-of-frame junctions, or ambiguous translated residues. V3J clonotypes were defined as sequences sharing an identical inferred V gene, J gene, and CDR3 amino acid sequence. Percentage overlap between repertoires was computed as shared unique clonotypes divided by the size of the smaller repertoire. Repertoire richness was assessed with RTK rarefaction, the Chao1 estimator, and Recon v2.1 estimates of unobserved clonotypes. Generation probabilities for all TCRbeta clonotypes obtained by the gDNA method from a handful of donors were computed using OLGA. Here the immuneACCESS table is served through TCRdb, limited to in-frame sequences with V and J called. Missing clones are a known gap in these copies; in checked studies unresolved V genes cover under half, and the rest lacks a known reason. V and J calls and clone size are those listed in that table; D and trimming were worked out from the DNA. Here the sample has about 1.5 million clones; roughly 96% occur a single time. The top ten constitute more than 0.9% of the sample.

Healthy HIV-negative adults with no recently reported acute infections or vaccinations were included as donors. Every donor was a Caucasian adult living in Nashville, Tennessee, USA. CD4+ T cells were enriched by magnetic negative selection, after which naive cells were positively selected on CD45RA and the negative fraction was taken as the memory subset. Blood was collected by leukapheresis, and PBMCs were isolated by Ficoll-Histopaque density gradient centrifugation and then cryopreserved in liquid nitrogen vapor phase. Analytical flow cytometry was used to check the purity and quantity of each magnetically sorted T cell population. From each sorted fraction, genomic DNA was isolated and quantified by UV absorbance on a Nanodrop 2000c. The germline ends are 12 bases apart after V is trimmed by 3 bases and J by 0 bases. In the germline V gene (reference sequence), CDR1 corresponds to LNHDA and CDR2 to SQIVND. Including the terminal cysteine and phenylalanine, the CDR3 comprises 15 residues. Left in the record is the CDR3 DNA by itself, 45 bases read in frame from the first base.

The source of this sequence is a young man in good health. What was sequenced was naive CD4+ T cells sorted from blood. The label giving this sample's cell subset or site can be read as: CD45RA+ positively selected. This chain is built from TRBV19 and TRBJ2-7, with no confidently assigned D gene. In nucleotides, the sequence is TGTGCCAGTAGTATTATCTTGGGAAGCTCCTACGAGCAGTACTTC. Its amino acids are CASSIILGSSYEQYF.